This TCR beta chain was identified in a study of OX40 agonist ivuxolimab in advanced cancers. Study-level information: Anti-PD-1, anti-PD-L1 or anti-CTLA-4 therapy given earlier was allowed, and roughly 40% had some. Study results and caveats: Clonal expansion by week 6 occurred in CD4+ and CD8+ blood T cells (at 0.1 to 3.0 mg/kg). In the expanded peripheral T cells, antigen specificity was never determined.

Trimming at V came to 3 bases and at J to 3 bases, leaving 6 bases not matched to a gene. In germline, CDR1 is MGHRA, CDR2 YSYEKL. This CDR3 contains 15 residues. Sampling of blood occurred at baseline, cycle 4 day 1, and cycle 7 day 1. Turning to this clone: Its specificity is unknown.

Method: immunoSEQ multiplex PCR; TCRdb's copy keeps in-frame clones and lacks some. The sample contains 35,000 to 45,000 clones, 85% to 95% of which appear only once. The sequences come from CD4+ or CD8+ T cells sorted from blood, collected in a trial of the OX40 agonist ivuxolimab. This rearrangement joins TRBV4-1 to TRBJ2-7, with 9 positions matching TRBD1. The receptor's source is an adult with an advanced solid tumor such as melanoma, head and neck, liver or kidney cancer. CDR3 amino acids: CASSHPGQGIYEQYF. The CDR3 region has the DNA TGCGCCAGCAGCCATCCCGGACAGGGGATCTACGAGCAGTACTTC.